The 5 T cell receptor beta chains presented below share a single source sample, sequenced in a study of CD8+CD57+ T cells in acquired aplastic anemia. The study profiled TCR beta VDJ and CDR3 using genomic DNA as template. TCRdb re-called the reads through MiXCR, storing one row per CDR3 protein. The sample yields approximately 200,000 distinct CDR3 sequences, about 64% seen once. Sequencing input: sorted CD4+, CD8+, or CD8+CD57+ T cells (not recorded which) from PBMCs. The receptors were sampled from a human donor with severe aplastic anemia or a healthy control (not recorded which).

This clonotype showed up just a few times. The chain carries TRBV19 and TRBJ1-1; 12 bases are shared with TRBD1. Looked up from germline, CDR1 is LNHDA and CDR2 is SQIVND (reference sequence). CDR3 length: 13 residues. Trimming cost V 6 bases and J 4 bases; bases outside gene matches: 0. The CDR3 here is CASRGQGATEAFF. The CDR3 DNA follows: TGTGCCAGTAGGGGACAGGGGGCCACTGAAGCTTTCTTT.

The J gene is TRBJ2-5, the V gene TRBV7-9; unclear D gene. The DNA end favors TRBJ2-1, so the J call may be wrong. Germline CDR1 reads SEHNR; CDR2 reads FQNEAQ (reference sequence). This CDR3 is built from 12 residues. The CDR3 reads CASSKEVNEQFF. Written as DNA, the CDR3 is TGTGCCAGCAGCAAAGAGGTCAATGAGCAGTTCTTC.

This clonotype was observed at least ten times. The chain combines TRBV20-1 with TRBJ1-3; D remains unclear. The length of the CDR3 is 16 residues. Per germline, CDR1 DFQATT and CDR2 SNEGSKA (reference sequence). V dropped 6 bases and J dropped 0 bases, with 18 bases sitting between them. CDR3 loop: CSARTTRPLSGNTIYF. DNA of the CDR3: TGCAGTGCAAGGACCACGCGCCCTCTCTCTGGAAACACCATATATTTT.

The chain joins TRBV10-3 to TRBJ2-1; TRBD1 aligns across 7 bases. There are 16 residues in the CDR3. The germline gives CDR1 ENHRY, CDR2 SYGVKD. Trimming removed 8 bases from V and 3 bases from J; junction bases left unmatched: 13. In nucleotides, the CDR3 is TGTGCCATCCGGACAGGAGACCCGGAATTCTACAATGAGCAGTTCTTC. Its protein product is CAIRTGDPEFYNEQFF.

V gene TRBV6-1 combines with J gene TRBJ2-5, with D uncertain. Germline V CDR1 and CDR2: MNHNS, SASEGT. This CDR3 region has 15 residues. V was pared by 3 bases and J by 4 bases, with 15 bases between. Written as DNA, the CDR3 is TGTGCCAGCAGTGACTTGACATGGGTCGCAGAGACCCAGTACTTC. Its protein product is CASSDLTWVAETQYF.